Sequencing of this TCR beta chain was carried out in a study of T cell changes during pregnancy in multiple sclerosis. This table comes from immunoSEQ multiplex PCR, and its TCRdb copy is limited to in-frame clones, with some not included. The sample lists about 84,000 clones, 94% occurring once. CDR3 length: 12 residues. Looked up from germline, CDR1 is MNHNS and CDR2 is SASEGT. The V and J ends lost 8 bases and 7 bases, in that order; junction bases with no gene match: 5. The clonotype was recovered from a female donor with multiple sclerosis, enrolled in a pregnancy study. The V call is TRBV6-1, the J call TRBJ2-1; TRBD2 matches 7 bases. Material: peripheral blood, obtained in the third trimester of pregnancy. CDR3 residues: CASGRRGNEQFF. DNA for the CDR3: TGTGCCAGCGGGAGGCGGGGGAATGAGCAGTTCTTC.